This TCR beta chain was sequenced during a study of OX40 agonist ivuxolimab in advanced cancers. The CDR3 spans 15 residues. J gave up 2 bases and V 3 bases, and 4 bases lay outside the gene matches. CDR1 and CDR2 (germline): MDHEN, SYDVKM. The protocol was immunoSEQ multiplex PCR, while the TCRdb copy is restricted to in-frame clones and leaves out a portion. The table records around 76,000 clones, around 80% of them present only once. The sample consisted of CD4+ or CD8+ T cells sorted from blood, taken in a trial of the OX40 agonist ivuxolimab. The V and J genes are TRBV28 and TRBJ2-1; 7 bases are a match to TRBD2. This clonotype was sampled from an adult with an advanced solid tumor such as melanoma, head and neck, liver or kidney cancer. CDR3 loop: CASSFGGGAYNEQFF. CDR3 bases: TGTGCCAGCAGTTTCGGGGGAGGGGCCTACAATGAGCAGTTCTTC.